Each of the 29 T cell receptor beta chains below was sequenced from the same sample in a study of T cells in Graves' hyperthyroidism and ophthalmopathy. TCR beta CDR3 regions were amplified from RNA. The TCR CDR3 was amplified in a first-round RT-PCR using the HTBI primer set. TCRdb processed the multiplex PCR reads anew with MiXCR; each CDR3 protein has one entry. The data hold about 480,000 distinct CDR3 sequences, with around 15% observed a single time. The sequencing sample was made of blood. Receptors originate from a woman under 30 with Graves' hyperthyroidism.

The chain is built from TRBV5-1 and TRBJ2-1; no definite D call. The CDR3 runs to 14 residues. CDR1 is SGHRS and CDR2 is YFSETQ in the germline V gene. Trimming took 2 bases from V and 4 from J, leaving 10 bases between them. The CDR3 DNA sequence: TGCGCCAGCAGCTTCCAAAGCGCGTACAATGAGCAGTTCTTC. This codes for CASSFQSAYNEQFF.

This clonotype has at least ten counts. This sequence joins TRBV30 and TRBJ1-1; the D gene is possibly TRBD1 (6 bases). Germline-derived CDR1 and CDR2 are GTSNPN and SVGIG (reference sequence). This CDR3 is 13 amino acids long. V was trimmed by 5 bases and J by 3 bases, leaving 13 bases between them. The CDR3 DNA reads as TGTGCCTGGGCCACAGGGTCGGACACTGAAGCTTTCTTT. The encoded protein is CAWATGSDTEAFF.

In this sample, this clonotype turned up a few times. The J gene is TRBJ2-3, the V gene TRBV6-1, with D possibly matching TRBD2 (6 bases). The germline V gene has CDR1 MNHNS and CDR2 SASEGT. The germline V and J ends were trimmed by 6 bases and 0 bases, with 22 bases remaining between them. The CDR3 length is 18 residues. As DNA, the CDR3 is TGTGCCAGCAGCCGGACAATTGAGGGGAGGCGGAGCACAGATACGCAGTATTTT. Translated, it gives CASSRTIEGRRSTDTQYF.

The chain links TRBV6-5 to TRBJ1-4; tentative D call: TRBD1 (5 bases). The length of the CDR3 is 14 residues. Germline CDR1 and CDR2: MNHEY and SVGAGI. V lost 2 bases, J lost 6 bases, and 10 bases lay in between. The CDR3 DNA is TGTGCCAGCAGTTACGGGATAGGGGATGAAAAACTGTTTTTT. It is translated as CASSYGIGDEKLFF.

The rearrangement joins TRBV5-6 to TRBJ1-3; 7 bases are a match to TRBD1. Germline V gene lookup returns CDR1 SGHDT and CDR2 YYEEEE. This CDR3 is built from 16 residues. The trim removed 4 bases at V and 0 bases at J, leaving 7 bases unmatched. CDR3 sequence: CASSPVGQSSGNTIYF. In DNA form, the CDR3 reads TGTGCCAGCAGCCCGGTGGGACAGAGCTCTGGAAACACCATATATTTT.

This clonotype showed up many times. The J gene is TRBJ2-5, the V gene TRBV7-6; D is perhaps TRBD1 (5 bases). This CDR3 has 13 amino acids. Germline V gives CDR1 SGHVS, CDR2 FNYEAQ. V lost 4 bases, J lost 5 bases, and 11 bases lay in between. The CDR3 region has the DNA TGTGCCAGCAGCTCAGGGATGAGGGAGACCCAGTACTTC. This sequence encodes CASSSGMRETQYF.

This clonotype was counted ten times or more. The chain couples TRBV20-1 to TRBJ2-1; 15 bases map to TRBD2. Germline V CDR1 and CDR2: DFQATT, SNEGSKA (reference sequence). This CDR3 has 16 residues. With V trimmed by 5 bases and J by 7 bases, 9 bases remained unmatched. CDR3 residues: CSAPWGLAGGVNEQFF. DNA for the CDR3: TGCAGTGCTCCATGGGGACTAGCGGGAGGTGTGAATGAGCAGTTCTTC.

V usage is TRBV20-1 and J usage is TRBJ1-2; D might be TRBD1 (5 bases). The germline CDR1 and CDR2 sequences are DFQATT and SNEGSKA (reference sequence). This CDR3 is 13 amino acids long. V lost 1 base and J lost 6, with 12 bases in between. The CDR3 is CSARVQGENGYTF. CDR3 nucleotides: TGCAGTGCTAGAGTCCAGGGAGAAAATGGCTACACCTTC.

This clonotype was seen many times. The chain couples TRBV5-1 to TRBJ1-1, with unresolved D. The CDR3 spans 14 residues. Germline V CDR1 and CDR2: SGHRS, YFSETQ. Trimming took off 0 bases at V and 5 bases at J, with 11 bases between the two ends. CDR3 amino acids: CASSLEVLETEAFF. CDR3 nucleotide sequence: TGCGCCAGCAGCTTGGAAGTCCTGGAAACTGAAGCTTTCTTT.

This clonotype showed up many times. In DNA form, the CDR3 reads TGCAGCGTTGAAGGACCCCTTCAAGAGACCCAGTACTTC. Its protein is CSVEGPLQETQYF. The rearrangement links TRBV29-1 to TRBJ2-5; no firm D call. V was cut by 1 base and J by 2 bases, with 8 bases left in between. The CDR3 extends over 13 amino acids. Germline V gives CDR1 SQVTM, CDR2 ANQGSEA.

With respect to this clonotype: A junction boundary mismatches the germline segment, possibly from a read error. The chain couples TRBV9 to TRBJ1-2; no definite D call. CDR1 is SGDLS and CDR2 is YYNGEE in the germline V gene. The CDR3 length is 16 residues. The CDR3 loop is CASSARASRTGYGHTF. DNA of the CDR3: TGTGCCAGCAGCGCGAGGGCCAGCAGGACGGGGTATGGCCACACCTTC.

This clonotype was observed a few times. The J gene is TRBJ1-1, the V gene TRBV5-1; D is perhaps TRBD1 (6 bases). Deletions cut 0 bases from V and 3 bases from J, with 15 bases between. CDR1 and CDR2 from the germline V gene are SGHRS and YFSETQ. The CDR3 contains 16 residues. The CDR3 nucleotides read TGCGCCAGCAGCTTGGCCGGGCAGGGGTGGGACACTGAAGCTTTCTTT. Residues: CASSLAGQGWDTEAFF.

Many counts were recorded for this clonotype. Here the CDR3 reads CASSLSGVRGGYTF. DNA for the CDR3: TGTGCCAGCAGTTTATCGGGGGTACGGGGTGGCTACACCTTC. This chain joins TRBV27 and TRBJ1-2; D perhaps matches TRBD1 (5 bases). This CDR3 comprises 14 residues. The germline gives CDR1 MNHEY, CDR2 SMNVEV (reference sequence). V was pared by 0 bases and J by 7 bases, with 12 bases between.

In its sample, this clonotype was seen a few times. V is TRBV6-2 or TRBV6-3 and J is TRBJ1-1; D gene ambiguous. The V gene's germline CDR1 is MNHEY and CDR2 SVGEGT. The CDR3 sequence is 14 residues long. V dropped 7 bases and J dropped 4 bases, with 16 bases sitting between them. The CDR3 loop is CASTPRREVTEAFF. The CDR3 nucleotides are TGTGCCAGCACCCCTAGGAGGGAGGTCACTGAAGCTTTCTTT.

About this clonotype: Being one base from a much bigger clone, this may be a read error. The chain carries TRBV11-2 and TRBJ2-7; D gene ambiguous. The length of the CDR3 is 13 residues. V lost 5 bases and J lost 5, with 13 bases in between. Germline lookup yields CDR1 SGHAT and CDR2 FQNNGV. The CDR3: CASSPKPRDEQYF. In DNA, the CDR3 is TGTGCCAGCAGCCCCAAGCCGCGAGACGAGCAGTACTTC.

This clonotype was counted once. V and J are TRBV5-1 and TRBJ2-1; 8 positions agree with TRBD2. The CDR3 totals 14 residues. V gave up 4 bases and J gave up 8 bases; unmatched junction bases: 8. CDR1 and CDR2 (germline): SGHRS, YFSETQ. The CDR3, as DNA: TGCGCCAGCAGCACGGGACTAGGGGTCGATGAGCAGTTCTTC. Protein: CASSTGLGVDEQFF.

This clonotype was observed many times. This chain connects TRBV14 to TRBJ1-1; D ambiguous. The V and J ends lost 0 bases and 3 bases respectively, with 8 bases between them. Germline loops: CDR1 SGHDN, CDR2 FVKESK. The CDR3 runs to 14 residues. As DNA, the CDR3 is TGTGCCAGCAGCCAAGATCTACGGGACACTGAAGCTTTCTTT. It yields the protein CASSQDLRDTEAFF. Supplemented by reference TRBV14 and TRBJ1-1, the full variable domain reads EAGVTQFPSHSVIEKGQTVTLRCDPISGHDNLYWYRRVMGKEIKFLLHFVKESKQDESGMPNNRFLAERTGGTYSTLKVQPAELEDSGVYFCASSQDLRDTEAFFGQGTRLTVV.

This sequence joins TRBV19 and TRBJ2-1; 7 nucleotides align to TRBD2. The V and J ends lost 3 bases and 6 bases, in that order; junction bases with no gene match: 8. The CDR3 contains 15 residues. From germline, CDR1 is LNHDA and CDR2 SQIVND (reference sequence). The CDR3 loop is CASSIGAGNGNEQFF. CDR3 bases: TGTGCCAGTAGTATTGGAGCGGGGAACGGCAATGAGCAGTTCTTC.

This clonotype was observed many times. CDR3 sequence reads: CAWSRGGVNTEAFF. CDR3 DNA sequence: TGTGCCTGGAGTCGAGGGGGGGTGAACACTGAAGCTTTCTTT. The chain recombines TRBV30 with TRBJ1-1; D is perhaps TRBD1 (6 bases). Germline V gene lookup returns CDR1 GTSNPN and CDR2 SVGIG (reference sequence). V gave up 2 bases and J gave up 0 bases, with 10 bases separating them. CDR3 length: 14 amino acids.

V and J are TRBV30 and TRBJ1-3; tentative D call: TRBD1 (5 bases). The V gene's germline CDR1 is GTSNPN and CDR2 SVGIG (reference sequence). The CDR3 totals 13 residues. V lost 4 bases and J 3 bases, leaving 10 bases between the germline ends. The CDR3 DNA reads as TGTGCCTGGATAACGGGGGTTGGAAACACCATATATTTT. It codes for CAWITGVGNTIYF.

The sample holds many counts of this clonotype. This CDR3 is CASSLQGAYYNEQFF. CDR3 sequence (DNA): TGTGCCAGCAGCTTACAGGGGGCATACTACAATGAGCAGTTCTTC. The V call is TRBV7-3, the J call TRBJ2-1; 8 bases line up with TRBD1. V shed 2 bases, J shed 3 bases, and the junction held 3 bases outside the gene matches. The CDR3 has 15 amino acids. Germline values: CDR1 SGHTA, CDR2 FQGTGA.

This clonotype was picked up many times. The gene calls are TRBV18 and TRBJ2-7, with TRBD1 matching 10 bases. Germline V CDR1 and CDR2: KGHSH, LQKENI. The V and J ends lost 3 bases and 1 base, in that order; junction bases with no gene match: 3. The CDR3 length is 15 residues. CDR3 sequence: CASSPRTGGSYEQYF. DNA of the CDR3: TGTGCCAGCTCACCCCGGACAGGGGGATCCTACGAGCAGTACTTC.

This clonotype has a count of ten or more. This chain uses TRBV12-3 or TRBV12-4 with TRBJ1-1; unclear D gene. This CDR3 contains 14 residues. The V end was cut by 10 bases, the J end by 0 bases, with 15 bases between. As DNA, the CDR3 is TGTGCCATCAATAACATCCTCATGAACACTGAAGCTTTCTTT. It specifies CAINNILMNTEAFF.

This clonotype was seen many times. In DNA form, the CDR3 reads TGTGCCAGCAGCGTAGCTGATGGGAATGAGCAGTTCTTC. Protein product: CASSVADGNEQFF. The genes are TRBV9 and TRBJ2-1; D not certain. The CDR3 covers 13 residues. Germline CDR1 SGDLS, CDR2 YYNGEE. The V and J ends lost 0 bases and 7 bases respectively, with 8 bases between them. The full variable domain, completed using reference TRBV9 and TRBJ2-1, is DSGVTQTPKHLITATGQRVTLRCSPRSGDLSVYWYQQSLDQGLQFLIQYYNGEERAKGNILERFSAQQFPDLHSELNLSSLELGDSALYFCASSVADGNEQFFGPGTRLTVL.

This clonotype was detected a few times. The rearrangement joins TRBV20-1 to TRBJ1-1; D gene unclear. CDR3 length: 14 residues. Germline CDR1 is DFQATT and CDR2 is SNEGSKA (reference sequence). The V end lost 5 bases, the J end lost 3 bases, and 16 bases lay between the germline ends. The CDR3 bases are TGCAGTGCTCTTTCGATCGTGGGGTACACTGAAGCTTTCTTT. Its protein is CSALSIVGYTEAFF.

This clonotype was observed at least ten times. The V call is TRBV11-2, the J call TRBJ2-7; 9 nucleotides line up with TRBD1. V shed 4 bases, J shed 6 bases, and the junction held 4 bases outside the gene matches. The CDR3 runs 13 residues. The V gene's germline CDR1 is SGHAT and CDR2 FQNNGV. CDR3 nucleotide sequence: TGTGCCAGCAGCTCAGGGACAGGGTTCGAGCAGTACGTC. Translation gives CASSSGTGFEQYV.

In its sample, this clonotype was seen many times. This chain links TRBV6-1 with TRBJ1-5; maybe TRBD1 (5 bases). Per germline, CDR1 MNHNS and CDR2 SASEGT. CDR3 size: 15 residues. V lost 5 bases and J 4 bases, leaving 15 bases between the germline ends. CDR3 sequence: CASSKGRGHNQPQHF. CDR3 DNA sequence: TGTGCCAGCAGTAAGGGTAGGGGCCATAATCAGCCCCAGCATTTT.

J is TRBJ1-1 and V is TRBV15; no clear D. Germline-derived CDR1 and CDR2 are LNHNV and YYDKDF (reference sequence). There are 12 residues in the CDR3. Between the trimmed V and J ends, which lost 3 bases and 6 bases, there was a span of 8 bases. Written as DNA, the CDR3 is TGTGCCACCAGCAGGGCACTATCTGAAGCTTTCTTT. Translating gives CATSRALSEAFF.

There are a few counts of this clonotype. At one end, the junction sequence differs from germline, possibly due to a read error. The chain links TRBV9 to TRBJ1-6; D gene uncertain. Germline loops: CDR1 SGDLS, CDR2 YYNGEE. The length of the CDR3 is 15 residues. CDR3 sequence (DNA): TGTGTCAGCAGCTTCCAGCAGACACCAAATTCACCCCTCCACTTT. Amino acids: CVSSFQQTPNSPLHF.